This T cell receptor beta chain was identified during a study of shared clonotypes between healthy human individuals. All of the donors resided in Nashville, Tennessee, and each was a Caucasian adult. This clone was recorded only once. What it binds is not known. Other nucleotide sequences in the sample specify the same CDR3. Study observations and caveats: Naive CD4 clonotypes overlapped across a handful of donors at roughly 5%. The study generally estimated greater richness for naive than memory subsets.

Per germline, CDR1 GTSNPN and CDR2 SVGIG (reference sequence). CDR3 length: 13 amino acids. The V end lost 1 base, the J end lost 2 bases, and 8 bases lay between the germline ends. Some clones are missing from TCRdb's copy, which holds only in-frame ones; the method was immunoSEQ multiplex PCR. The sample yields approximately 980,000 clones, over 75% seen once. The sequence derives from a man aged 18 to 29 in good health. Sequencing used memory CD4+ T cells sorted from blood. Subset in this sample: CD45RA-negative fraction. The rearrangement links TRBV30 to TRBJ2-5; D is unresolved. In DNA, the CDR3 is TGTGCCTGGAGTGGGGGTGGGCAAGAGACCCAGTACTTC. It is translated as CAWSGGGQETQYF.